This is a list of T cell receptor beta chains from one sample in a study of cytomegalovirus exposure and HLA in healthy donors. Data came from immunoSEQ multiplex PCR; TCRdb stores just in-frame clones and leaves some out. Altogether 170,000 or so clones are present, around 77% being singletons, with the ten largest covering 1.6%. Sequenced: PBMCs. These receptors were obtained from a woman aged 30 to 39 in good health and CMV-seronegative. Both conserved end residues are part of each CDR3. Expanded clones are given a class, and other clones once, few, many or no size at all.

clone size: -
V gene: TRBV7-2
J gene: TRBJ2-7
CDR3 protein: CASSNPPSGSRYEQYF

clone size: -
V gene: TRBV5-1
J gene: TRBJ2-7
CDR3 protein: CASSLDLGAPPYEQYF

clone size: -
V gene: TRBV19
J gene: TRBJ2-7
CDR3 protein: CASSTDRVGEQYF

clone size: -
V gene: TRBV12-5
J gene: TRBJ1-5
CDR3 protein: CASEPGTGGDQPQHF

clone size: -
V gene: TRBV9
J gene: TRBJ1-4
CDR3 protein: CASSRQESNEKLFF

clone size: few
V gene: TRBV19
J gene: TRBJ1-5
CDR3 protein: CASSNRVNQPQHF

clone size: -
V gene: TRBV21-1
J gene: TRBJ1-2
CDR3 protein: CASSKVGQSQYYGYTF

clone size: -
V gene: TRBV19
J gene: TRBJ2-5
CDR3 protein: CASSRGGPETQYF

clone size: -
V gene: TRBV7-9
J gene: TRBJ2-7
CDR3 protein: CASRTSGRSYEQYF

clone size: -
V gene: TRBV30
J gene: TRBJ1-2
CDR3 protein: CAWSVGQNYGYTF

clone size: once
V gene: TRBV5-4
J gene: TRBJ1-1
CDR3 protein: CASSLKRDGNTEAFF

clone size: few
V gene: TRBV4-2
J gene: TRBJ1-5
CDR3 protein: CASSQVVASNQPQHF

clone size: few
V gene: TRBV7-2
J gene: TRBJ2-7
CDR3 protein: CASSPPGSYEQYF

clone size: -
V gene: TRBV27
J gene: TRBJ2-4
CDR3 protein: CASSLRLAGGKNIQYF

clone size: -
V gene: TRBV2
J gene: TRBJ2-7
CDR3 protein: CASSGDRELYEQYF

clone size: few
V gene: TRBV25-1
J gene: TRBJ1-2
CDR3 protein: CASSEQGARGYTF

clone size: -
V gene: TRBV9
J gene: TRBJ1-3
CDR3 protein: CASSVARGNTIYF

clone size: few
V gene: TRBV5-4
J gene: TRBJ2-1
CDR3 protein: CASSSTSAYNEQFF

clone size: few
V gene: TRBV7-9
J gene: TRBJ2-1
CDR3 protein: CASSLVPAGPYNEQFF

clone size: -
V gene: TRBV28
J gene: TRBJ1-3
CDR3 protein: CASSSGTERDTIYF

clone size: -
V gene: TRBV19
J gene: TRBJ1-5
CDR3 protein: CASSMGQGLNQPQHF

clone size: -
V gene: TRBV2
J gene: TRBJ2-7
CDR3 protein: CASSESLGQVYEQYF

clone size: once
V gene: TRBV29-1
J gene: TRBJ1-2
CDR3 protein: CSVPLGSRGYTF

clone size: -
V gene: TRBV15
J gene: TRBJ1-2
CDR3 protein: CATSRDRGNYGYTF

clone size: once
V gene: TRBV28
J gene: TRBJ1-3
CDR3 protein: CASSISFSGNTIYF

clone size: -
V gene: TRBV2
J gene: TRBJ1-2
CDR3 protein: CASTSGGTGSNGGSYTF

clone size: -
V gene: TRBV18
J gene: TRBJ1-3
CDR3 protein: CASYGTIYF

clone size: once
V gene: TRBV27
J gene: TRBJ2-1
CDR3 protein: CASSSGLAAYNEQFF

clone size: -
V gene: TRBV5-1
J gene: TRBJ2-2
CDR3 protein: CASSLPRTSGGSYEDTGELFF

clone size: -
V gene: TRBV30
J gene: TRBJ2-5
CDR3 protein: CAWSSGLAAQETQYF

clone size: -
V gene: TRBV5-1
J gene: -
CDR3 protein: CASSLNLDGVGEQYF

clone size: -
V gene: TRBV28
J gene: TRBJ1-1
CDR3 protein: CASLTRRRTEAFF

clone size: -
V gene: TRBV6-5
J gene: TRBJ1-1
CDR3 protein: CASSFQPGQVNTEAFF

clone size: -
V gene: TRBV30
J gene: TRBJ2-7
CDR3 protein: CAWRGTGVYEQYF

clone size: -
V gene: TRBV7-6
J gene: TRBJ1-2
CDR3 protein: CASSLVDSPRGGYTF

clone size: once
V gene: TRBV7-2
J gene: TRBJ1-2
CDR3 protein: CASSGLGGYGYTF

clone size: -
V gene: TRBV2
J gene: TRBJ1-2
CDR3 protein: CASRLGQGGGYTF

clone size: -
V gene: TRBV7-9
J gene: TRBJ1-1
CDR3 protein: CASRCRTGLCGGMNTEAFF

clone size: few
V gene: TRBV6-5
J gene: TRBJ2-7
CDR3 protein: CASSYGTEDPYEQYF

clone size: -
V gene: TRBV29-1
J gene: TRBJ2-1
CDR3 protein: CSIQVNEQFF

clone size: few
V gene: TRBV4-2
J gene: TRBJ2-5
CDR3 protein: CASSGGRLAGEETQYF

clone size: -
V gene: TRBV9
J gene: TRBJ2-7
CDR3 protein: CASSDSSYEQYF

clone size: few
V gene: TRBV7-3
J gene: TRBJ2-1
CDR3 protein: CASSSGLAGHNEQFF

clone size: -
V gene: TRBV5-1
J gene: TRBJ1-3
CDR3 protein: CASRPTGGSGNTIYF

clone size: -
V gene: TRBV6-5
J gene: TRBJ2-7
CDR3 protein: CASSYSSAGNYEQYF